This is a list of T cell receptor beta chains from one sample in a study of shared clonotypes between healthy human individuals. Generated by immunoSEQ multiplex PCR, the TCRdb table keeps only in-frame clones and is missing some. Of around 2,000,000 clones detected, approximately 94% appear once; the ten largest clones hold roughly 1.1%. The source material was naive CD8+ T cells sorted from blood. These receptors all come from a man in his late teens or twenties in good health. Both conserved end residues are part of each CDR3. Each record gives: V gene, clone size, J gene, D gene, CDR3 DNA, CDR3 protein. The D gene is left open where the match is weak. Size values are once, few and many counts, or a class for expanded clones, and some rows have none.

TRBV29-1	.	TRBJ2-7	.	TGCAGCGTTAAACGAAGGGACGGCTACGAGCAGTACTTC	CSVKRRDGYEQYF
TRBV2	once	TRBJ1-2	.	TGTGCCAGCGTACGGTCGTCGACAGTCGCGGTTGGCTACACCTTC	CASVRSSTVAVGYTF
TRBV27	once	TRBJ2-2	TRBD2	TGTGCCAGCAGTTTAGGGTCAGCGGGAGATACCGGGGAGCTGTTTTTT	CASSLGSAGDTGELFF
TRBV6-5	.	TRBJ2-1	.	TGTGCCAGCAGTTACTCACTGGGGGAGGTCGATTTAGGACAGTTCTTC	CASSYSLGEVDLGQFF
TRBV7-9	.	TRBJ2-3	.	TGTGCCAGCAGCGCCGGATACACAGATACGCAGTATTTT	CASSAGYTDTQYF
TRBV7-6	.	TRBJ1-3	.	TGTGCCAGCAGCTCGACAGGTGCCGGAAACACCATATATTTT	CASSSTGAGNTIYF
TRBV27	.	TRBJ2-7	.	TGTGCCAGCAGTCCACAGGGTTACGAGCAGTACTTC	CASSPQGYEQYF
TRBV27	.	TRBJ2-1	TRBD2	TGTGCCAGCAGTCCAGGGACTAGCGGGGGGCCGATTGCCAATGAGCAGTTCTTC	CASSPGTSGGPIANEQFF
TRBV6-1	.	TRBJ2-7	TRBD1	TGTGCCAGCGGACAGGGGGTTTCCTACGAGCAGTACTTC	CASGQGVSYEQYF
TRBV10-1	once	TRBJ2-1	TRBD1	TGCGCCAGCGACAGAACAGGGGTTGGTGAGCAGTTCTTC	CASDRTGVGEQFF
TRBV27	.	TRBJ1-4	.	TGTGCCAGCAGTTTAGGGCAGTATAATGAAAAACTGTTTTTT	CASSLGQYNEKLFF
TRBV7-9	.	TRBJ2-3	.	TGTGCCAGCAGCCAGGGGACCGGGCTGGATACGCAGTATTTT	CASSQGTGLDTQYF
TRBV13	.	TRBJ2-1	TRBD2	TGTGCCAGCAGCCCCGCAGTGGGACTAGCGGGAGATAATGAGCAGTTCTTC	CASSPAVGLAGDNEQFF
TRBV10-3	.	TRBJ1-2	TRBD1	TGTGCCATCAGTCTGACAGGGGCGGATGGCTACACCTTC	CAISLTGADGYTF
TRBV4-1	.	TRBJ2-7	TRBD2	TGCGCCAGCAGCCAAGTCACGGGAGGGCCGCGGGAGCAGTACTTC	CASSQVTGGPREQYF
TRBV4-1	.	TRBJ1-1	.	TGCGCCAGCAGCCCCAGCGTCTCAGAACTGAACACTGAAGCTTTCTTT	CASSPSVSELNTEAFF
TRBV28	.	TRBJ1-6	.	TGTGCCAGCAGTTTAGGGGGGCTGGAGAATTCACCCCTCCACTTT	CASSLGGLENSPLHF
TRBV11-2	.	TRBJ2-1	.	TGTGCCAGCAGCCCGGACCCGAGCTCCTACAATGAGCAGTTCTTC	CASSPDPSSYNEQFF
TRBV10-1	once	TRBJ1-1	TRBD1	TGCGCCAGCAGTGACGACAGGGGGACCGACACTGAAGCTTTCTTT	CASSDDRGTDTEAFF
TRBV30	.	TRBJ2-7	.	TGTGCCTGGAGTCCAGGGCGGGGCTACGAGCAGTACTTC	CAWSPGRGYEQYF
TRBV27	.	TRBJ2-2	TRBD1	TGTGCCAGCAAGGGAGCCGGGACAGGGGAGACCGGGGAGCTGTTTTTT	CASKGAGTGETGELFF
TRBV18	.	TRBJ2-7	TRBD1	TGTGCCAGCTCACAGGGACAGCTGGTCTACGAGCAGTACTTC	CASSQGQLVYEQYF
TRBV28	.	TRBJ2-1	.	TGTGCCAGCAGTTTCGGAGAGGCAGTCTCCTACAATGAGCAGTTCTTC	CASSFGEAVSYNEQFF
TRBV27	.	TRBJ2-3	.	TGTGCCAGCAGTTACCTACTCACAGGGGGGGACGCAGATACGCAGTATTTT	CASSYLLTGGDADTQYF
TRBV7-6	.	TRBJ1-6	.	TGTGCCAGCAGCTTAGGAGGGAATTCACCCCTCCACTTT	CASSLGGNSPLHF
TRBV9	once	TRBJ2-1	.	TGTGCCAGCAGCGGATCGGGCAATGAGCAGTTCTTC	CASSGSGNEQFF
TRBV7-9	.	TRBJ1-1	.	TGTGCCAGCAGCTTAGAGTCCCTGGGACACCCGAACACTGAAGCTTTCTTT	CASSLESLGHPNTEAFF
TRBV30	.	TRBJ2-7	TRBD1	TGTGCCTGGGGTCTGGGGACAGGGATCTACGAGCAGTACTTC	CAWGLGTGIYEQYF
TRBV10-1	.	TRBJ2-2	.	TGCGCCAGCAGTGAAGAATCGGGACCTGGCGGGACCGGGGAGCTGTTTTTT	CASSEESGPGGTGELFF
TRBV11-2	.	TRBJ1-1	.	TGTGCCAGCAGCTTAGAAAGGGCGTCAGGAGCTTTCTTT	CASSLERASGAFF
TRBV27	.	TRBJ2-7	.	TGTGCCAGCAGTCGAGGGCCGGGGTCTAGCTCCTACGAGCAGTACTTC	CASSRGPGSSSYEQYF
TRBV11-2	.	TRBJ2-2	TRBD2	TGTGCCAGCAGCCCCTCCTGGGCTAGCGGAACGAACACCGGGGAGCTGTTTTTT	CASSPSWASGTNTGELFF
TRBV4-3	.	TRBJ2-3	TRBD2	TGCGCCAGCAGCCATGGGACTAGCGGGAGGGATACGCAGTATTTT	CASSHGTSGRDTQYF
TRBV4-1	.	TRBJ1-1	TRBD1	TGCGCCAGCAGCCACAGGGGGGCCCCTGAGTCTTTCTTT	CASSHRGAPESFF
TRBV14	.	TRBJ2-7	TRBD1	TGTGCCAGCAGCCTGGGACAGTCCTCTTTTTACGAGCAGTACTTC	CASSLGQSSFYEQYF
TRBV21-1	.	TRBJ2-7	.	TGTGCCAGCAGCCCCCACGGGGAGGCCTCTCTGGGGCCCAAGTTAGACGAGCAGTACTTC	CASSPHGEASLGPKLDEQYF
TRBV21-1	.	TRBJ1-5	.	TGTGCCAGCAGCCTGGGACATAAAACGGGTCAGCCCCAGCATTTT	CASSLGHKTGQPQHF
TRBV9	.	TRBJ2-1	TRBD2	TGTGCCAGCAGCGTGCCTAGCGGGAGAAGTGAGCAGTTCTTC	CASSVPSGRSEQFF
TRBV4-1	.	TRBJ2-2	.	TGCGCCAGCAGCCAAGCTTCAGGGAGGAGTGGGACCGGGGAGCTGTTTTTT	CASSQASGRSGTGELFF
TRBV5-4	.	TRBJ2-7	.	TGTGCCAGCAGCTTGGACAGGGCGGGAGAGCAGTACTTC	CASSLDRAGEQYF
TRBV5-6	.	TRBJ2-1	TRBD2	TGTGCCAGCAGTCTCAGACTAGCGGTTTACAATGAGCAGTTCTTC	CASSLRLAVYNEQFF
TRBV27	.	TRBJ2-2	.	TGTGCCAGCAGTTCTGGGAGGACCGGGGAGCTGTTTTTT	CASSSGRTGELFF
TRBV27	.	TRBJ1-5	.	TGTGCCAGCAGTTCGACAGGTAGCAATCAGCCCCAGCATTTT	CASSSTGSNQPQHF
TRBV5-4	.	TRBJ2-5	TRBD1	TGTGCCAGCAGTGAGGGGGCGGGTTTCGAGACCCAGTACTTC	CASSEGAGFETQYF
TRBV28	.	TRBJ2-5	.	TGTGCCAGCAGTTATGGGGCGGGAGAGACCCAGTACTTC	CASSYGAGETQYF
TRBV10-2	.	TRBJ1-2	.	TGCGCCAGCAGTGAGTCAAGGGACCATGGCTACACCTTC	CASSESRDHGYTF
TRBV27	.	TRBJ2-7	TRBD2	TGTGCCAGCAGTTTCCTGGGACTAGCATCCTACGAGCAGTACTTC	CASSFLGLASYEQYF
TRBV9	.	TRBJ1-6	.	TGTGCCAGCAGCGCGAGCGGGGAGGGCGCTAATTCACCCCTCCACTTT	CASSASGEGANSPLHF
TRBV27	.	TRBJ1-2	TRBD1	TGTGCCAGCAGCTACGACAGGGATGTTTATGGCTACACCTTC	CASSYDRDVYGYTF
TRBV5-1	.	TRBJ2-7	TRBD1	TGCGCCAGCAGTGTGGGACAGGGGTGGGAGCAGTACTTC	CASSVGQGWEQYF
TRBV11-2	.	TRBJ1-1	TRBD1	TGTGCCAGCAGCCTACAGGGGCTGAACACTGAAGCTTTCTTT	CASSLQGLNTEAFF
TRBV19	once	TRBJ2-7	.	TGTGCCAGTAGTGATGCCGGGCAGGCCTACGAGCAGTACTTC	CASSDAGQAYEQYF
TRBV30	.	TRBJ1-2	.	TGTGCCTGGGAACAGGGTTATGGCTACACCTTC	CAWEQGYGYTF